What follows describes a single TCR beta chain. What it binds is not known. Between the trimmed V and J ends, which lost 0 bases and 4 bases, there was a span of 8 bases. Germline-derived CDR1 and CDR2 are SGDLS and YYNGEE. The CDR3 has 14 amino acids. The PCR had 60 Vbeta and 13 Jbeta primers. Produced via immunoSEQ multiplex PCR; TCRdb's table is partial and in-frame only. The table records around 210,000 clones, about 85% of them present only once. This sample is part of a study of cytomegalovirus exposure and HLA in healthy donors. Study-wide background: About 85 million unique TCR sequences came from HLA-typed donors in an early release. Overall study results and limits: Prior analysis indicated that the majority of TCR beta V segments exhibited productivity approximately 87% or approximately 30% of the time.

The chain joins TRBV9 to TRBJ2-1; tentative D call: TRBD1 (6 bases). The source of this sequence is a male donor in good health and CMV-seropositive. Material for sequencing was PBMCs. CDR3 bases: TGTGCCAGCAGCGTAGGACAGGAGTACAATGAGCAGTTCTTC. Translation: CASSVGQEYNEQFF. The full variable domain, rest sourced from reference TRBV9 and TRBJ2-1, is DSGVTQTPKHLITATGQRVTLRCSPRSGDLSVYWYQQSLDQGLQFLIQYYNGEERAKGNILERFSAQQFPDLHSELNLSSLELGDSALYFCASSVGQEYNEQFFGPGTRLTVL.